This paragraph covers one T cell receptor beta chain sequence. Antigen unknown. These data come from a study of shared clonotypes between healthy human individuals. The overall study: A couple of women and three men aged 18 to 49 made up the donors.

Per the authors' pipeline: Sequence data from immunoSEQ were junction-only and lacked quality scores; consequently, filtering differed. The table came from immunoSEQ multiplex PCR; TCRdb's copy has only in-frame clones and leaves some out. The DNA gave D and trimming, while V, J and clone size come from that table. The table includes about 2,200,000 clones, under 95% detected once. The CDR3 is 20 residues long. From germline, CDR1 is SGHRS and CDR2 YFSETQ. V was clipped by 3 bases and J by 0 bases, with 27 bases between them. Study results and limitations: Sharing across four donors was seen in roughly 5% of naive CD4 clonotypes.

CD45RO-negative, CCR7-selected cells formed the naive CD8 fraction, which excluded terminally differentiated effector memory CD45RA+ cells. Donors comprised only Caucasian adults living in Nashville, Tennessee. V is TRBV5-1 and J is TRBJ1-1; D is undetermined. Sequences were obtained from naive CD8+ T cells from PBMCs. The clonotype comes from a man aged 18 to 29 in good health. Some clones in this sample may be carry-over from other donors' samples. CDR3 bases: TGCGCCAGCAGCTCGACACCACCGGGATCTCCCTGGAAAATGAACACTGAAGCTTTCTTT. Protein product: CASSSTPPGSPWKMNTEAFF.